This is a list of T cell receptor beta chains from one sample in a study of T cell responses to AZD1222 COVID-19 vaccine. Produced via immunoSEQ multiplex PCR; TCRdb's table is partial and in-frame only. The sample lists roughly 120,000 clones, 85% to 95% occurring once. The sequencing used peripheral blood, collected on day 0 of AZD1222 vaccination. The source is an adult in good health. CDR3s include the opening cysteine and the closing phenylalanine or tryptophan. A D gene is named only where the DNA matches it firmly. Size tells how often a clone was seen (once, few, many) or the class of an expanded clone, and some rows leave it out.

TRBV27	TRBD2	.	TRBJ2-5	CASGYPPNWGGEKTQYF	TGTGCCAGCGGGTATCCCCCAAACTGGGGAGGGGAGAAGACCCAGTACTTC
TRBV10-3	.	.	TRBJ1-3	CAISRTASGNTIYF	TGTGCCATCAGTCGGACAGCCTCTGGAAACACCATATATTTT
TRBV19	TRBD2	.	TRBJ2-3	CASRGAGPTQYF	TGTGCCAGCCGGGGAGCGGGGCCGACGCAGTATTTT
TRBV6-1	TRBD1	.	TRBJ1-1	CASSEQGVNTEAFF	TGTGCCAGCAGTGAACAGGGGGTGAACACTGAAGCTTTCTTT
TRBV5-6	.	.	TRBJ1-1	CASSLLGVRVQGTEAFF	TGTGCCAGCAGCTTGCTCGGGGTACGGGTCCAGGGCACTGAAGCTTTCTTT
TRBV6-4	.	few	TRBJ1-5	CASSDTWGQPQHF	TGTGCCAGCAGTGACACGTGGGGTCAGCCCCAGCATTTT
TRBV7-9	.	.	TRBJ1-1	CASSQFQATEAFF	TGTGCCAGCAGTCAATTCCAGGCCACTGAAGCTTTCTTT
TRBV19	.	once	TRBJ2-1	CASSFEGSYNEQFF	TGTGCCAGTAGTTTCGAAGGGTCCTACAATGAGCAGTTCTTC
TRBV5-1	TRBD2	.	TRBJ2-2	CASSWGGSGLPSNTGELFF	TGCGCCAGCAGCTGGGGAGGGTCGGGACTACCGTCGAACACCGGGGAGCTGTTTTTT
TRBV18	.	.	TRBJ1-1	CASSLDRTNTEAFF	TGTGCCAGCTCACTTGACAGGACGAACACTGAAGCTTTCTTT
TRBV19	TRBD2	.	TRBJ2-2	CATTMNPPGLAVSGELFF	TGTGCCACTACGATGAATCCACCGGGACTAGCGGTATCCGGGGAGCTGTTTTTT
TRBV19	.	.	TRBJ1-1	CASNPGDTEAFF	TGTGCCAGTAACCCAGGGGACACTGAAGCTTTCTTT
TRBV19	TRBD1	.	TRBJ1-4	CASRSRQGSTNEKLFF	TGTGCCAGTAGGTCAAGACAGGGGTCGACTAATGAAAAACTGTTTTTT
TRBV2	.	.	TRBJ1-4	CASSGNSDEKLFF	TGTGCCAGCAGTGGAAATTCGGATGAAAAACTGTTTTTT
TRBV7-2	.	.	TRBJ2-6	CASSLRFGANVLTF	TGTGCCAGCAGCTTAAGGTTTGGGGCCAACGTCCTGACTTTC
TRBV3-1/TRBV3-2	TRBD2	.	TRBJ2-7	CASSQGTSRGLEQYF	TGTGCCAGCAGCCAAGGGACTAGTAGGGGTTTAGAGCAGTACTTC
TRBV19	TRBD2	.	TRBJ2-4	CASSIGGLGGRGTKNIQYF	TGTGCCAGTAGTATAGGTGGTCTCGGCGGGAGAGGAACCAAAAACATTCAGTACTTC
TRBV6-2/TRBV6-3	.	.	TRBJ1-1	CASSGLPNTEAFF	TGTGCCAGCAGCGGTCTCCCGAACACTGAAGCTTTCTTT
TRBV5-5	TRBD2	.	TRBJ2-7	CASSPGLAGDPYEQYF	TGTGCCAGCAGCCCGGGACTAGCGGGGGATCCCTACGAGCAGTACTTC
TRBV28	.	once	TRBJ2-2	CAIPKRPGELFF	TGTGCCATTCCTAAGCGTCCCGGGGAGCTGTTTTTT
TRBV5-5	.	.	TRBJ1-1	CASRPQGWTEAFF	TGTGCCAGCAGGCCCCAGGGATGGACTGAAGCTTTCTTT
TRBV2	TRBD2	.	TRBJ2-1	CASRIAGVYEQFF	TGTGCCAGCAGGATAGCGGGAGTTTATGAGCAGTTCTTC
TRBV15	.	.	TRBJ2-5	CATSRGLTTGQETQYF	TGTGCCACCAGCAGAGGTTTGACAACGGGGCAAGAGACCCAGTACTTC
TRBV15	.	.	TRBJ1-5	CATSEGEQPQLF	TGTGCCACCAGCGAGGGAGAACAGCCCCAGCTTTTT
TRBV5-6	.	.	TRBJ2-5	CASSFWGVETQYF	TGTGCCAGCAGCTTCTGGGGGGTGGAGACCCAGTACTTC
TRBV7-9	.	.	TRBJ1-1	CASSLGPSTNTEAFF	TGTGCCAGCAGCTTAGGGCCCAGCACGAACACTGAAGCTTTCTTT
TRBV18	TRBD1	.	TRBJ1-5	CASSSWTGDQPQHF	TGTGCCAGCTCATCTTGGACAGGGGATCAGCCCCAGCATTTT